This T cell receptor beta chain was recorded in a study of metastatic and nonmetastatic thyroid tumors. Findings and caveats of the study: It was reported that TCR beta diversity was significantly higher in malignant thyroid tumors than benign nodules, in blood and tumor.

All patients were treatment-naive before thyroid surgery. TCRdb used MiXCR to call clones anew from the PCR reads. The data contain about 40,000 clones, roughly 14% of them singletons. Germline CDR1 and CDR2: SGHAT and FQDESV (reference sequence). CDR3 length: 18 residues. Regarding this clone: Its antigen is not identified. The junction and the germline gene differ at one end; a read error may be behind it.

The chain carries TRBV11-1 and TRBJ2-1, with 7 bases identical to TRBD1. The sequenced sample was blood. The sequence came from a female donor with papillary thyroid cancer or a benign thyroid nodule (not recorded which). Some clones in this sample may be carry-over from other donors' samples. CDR3 sequence (DNA): TGCGCCAGCAGCCCAAGGTCGGGACAGAAACGCCTATCGATTGAGCAGTTCTTC. This sequence encodes CASSPRSGQKRLSIEQFF.